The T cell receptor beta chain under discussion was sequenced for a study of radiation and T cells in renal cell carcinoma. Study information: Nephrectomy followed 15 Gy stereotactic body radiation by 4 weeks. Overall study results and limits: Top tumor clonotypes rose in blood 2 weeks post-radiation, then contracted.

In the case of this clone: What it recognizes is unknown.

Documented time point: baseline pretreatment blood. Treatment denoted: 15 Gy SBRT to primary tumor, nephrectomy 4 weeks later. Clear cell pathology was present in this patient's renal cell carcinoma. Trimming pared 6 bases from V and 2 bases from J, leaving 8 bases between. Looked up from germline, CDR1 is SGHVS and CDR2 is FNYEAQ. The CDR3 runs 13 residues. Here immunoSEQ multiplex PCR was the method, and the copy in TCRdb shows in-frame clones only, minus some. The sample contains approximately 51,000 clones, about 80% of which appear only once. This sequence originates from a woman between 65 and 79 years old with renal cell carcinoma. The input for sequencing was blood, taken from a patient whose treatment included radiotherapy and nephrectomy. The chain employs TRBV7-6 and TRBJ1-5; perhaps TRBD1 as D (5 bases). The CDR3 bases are TGTGCCAGCAGTTGGGACCGCAATCAGCCCCAGCATTTT. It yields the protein CASSWDRNQPQHF.